The 31 T cell receptor beta chains listed next were all sequenced from one sample in a study of PD-1 blockade in classical Hodgkin lymphoma. The protocol was immunoSEQ multiplex PCR, while the TCRdb copy is restricted to in-frame clones and leaves out a portion. The data show 40,000 to 55,000 clones, with about 80% seen just once and under 20% held by the top ten. Time point meaning: cycle 4 day 1 (C4D1), after more than five weeks of nivolumab. Each and every patient relapsed after autologous stem cell transplantation, and patients got differing brentuximab vedotin exposure. The material was peripheral blood mononuclear cells (PBMCs), obtained before the fourth cycle of nivolumab. The receptor set was obtained from a human donor with classical Hodgkin lymphoma.

Only one count was recorded for this clone. CDR3 sequence reads: CAWSRDRTSFNTGELFF. CDR3 sequence (DNA): TGTGCCTGGAGTAGGGACAGGACCTCCTTTAACACCGGGGAGCTGTTTTTT. The V and J genes are TRBV30 and TRBJ2-2, with 8 bases that match TRBD1. The CDR3 extends over 17 amino acids. The germline V gene has CDR1 GTSNPN and CDR2 SVGIG (reference sequence). The V and J ends lost 2 bases and 2 bases, in that order; junction bases with no gene match: 10.

The rearrangement joins TRBV6-1 to TRBJ1-1, with 9 bases that match TRBD1. The CDR3 is 14 residues long. CDR1 and CDR2 (germline): MNHNS, SASEGT. J lost 4 bases, V lost 9 bases, and 9 bases had no gene match. This CDR3 is CASPQGALGTEAFF. CDR3 nucleotides: TGTGCCAGTCCACAGGGGGCGCTTGGCACTGAAGCTTTCTTT.

J is TRBJ2-1 and V is TRBV5-8; D unresolved. Trimming pared 9 bases from V and 8 bases from J, leaving 21 bases between. This CDR3 region has 14 residues. CDR1 and CDR2 (germline): SGHTS, YDEGEE. CDR3 amino acids: CATIHNTAPHEQFF. CDR3 DNA sequence: TGTGCCACCATACACAACACCGCCCCCCATGAGCAGTTCTTC. Full variable domain (outside the CDR3, taken from reference TRBV5-8 and TRBJ2-1): EAGVTQSPTHLIKTRGQQATLRCSPISGHTSVYWYQQALGLGLQFLLWYDEGEERNRGNFPPRFSGRQFPNYSSELNVNALELEDSALYLCATIHNTAPHEQFFGPGTRLTVL.

V is TRBV7-2 and J is TRBJ2-7; no clear D gene. Germline V gene data show CDR1 as SGHTA and CDR2 as FQGNSA. Trimming removed 3 bases at V and 3 bases at J, with 9 bases between. The CDR3 has 13 amino acids. The CDR3 nucleotides are TGTGCCAGCAGCTTTGGTCTAGGCTACGAGCAGTACTTC. Amino acids: CASSFGLGYEQYF.

The chain combines TRBV19 with TRBJ1-1; no firm D call. V was clipped by 7 bases and J by 3 bases, with 15 bases between them. Germline values: CDR1 LNHDA, CDR2 SQIVND (reference sequence). The CDR3 sequence is 14 residues long. CDR3: CASTPRTRDTEAFF. The CDR3 DNA reads as TGTGCCAGTACCCCCCGGACCCGCGACACTGAAGCTTTCTTT.

This clone was counted only a few times. This chain uses TRBV5-1 with TRBJ2-2, with TRBD2 identical over 9 bases. Per the germline V gene, CDR1 is SGHRS and CDR2 is YFSETQ. Trimming cost V 5 bases and J 3 bases; bases outside gene matches: 8. CDR3 length equals 16 residues. As DNA, the CDR3 is TGCGCCAGCAGTTCTTTAGTAGCGGGAGACACCGGGGAGCTGTTTTTT. Translated: CASSSLVAGDTGELFF.

This chain uses TRBV7-2 with TRBJ2-5; D gene unclear. CDR3 length: 13 residues. V lost 1 base and J 4 bases, leaving 7 bases between the germline ends. CDR1 SGHTA and CDR2 FQGNSA come from the germline V gene. DNA of the CDR3: TGTGCCAGCAGCTTAGAAGTGCGAGAGACCCAGTACTTC. The encoded protein is CASSLEVRETQYF. Full variable domain (missing parts from reference TRBV7-2 and TRBJ2-5): GAGVSQSPSNKVTEKGKDVELRCDPISGHTALYWYRQSLGQGLEFLIYFQGNSAPDKSGLPSDRFSAERTGGSVSTLTIQRTQQEDSAVYLCASSLEVRETQYFGPGTRLLVL.

The chain links TRBV6-5 to TRBJ1-2; D uncertain. The V gene lost 5 bases and the J gene lost 1 base, with 8 bases spanning the gap. CDR1 MNHEY and CDR2 SVGAGI come from the germline V gene. The CDR3 is 13 amino acids. CDR3 sequence (DNA): TGTGCCAGCAGTCTGGGGTATAACTATGGCTACACCTTC. This translates into CASSLGYNYGYTF.

This clone was counted a single time. A read error may produce the germline difference seen at one junction end. The J gene is TRBJ1-1, the V gene TRBV6-5; D is unresolved. CDR3 length equals 11 residues. From germline, CDR1 is MNHEY and CDR2 SVGAGI. CDR3 nucleotide sequence: TGCATGGCCGGGGAGGTGACTGAAGCTTTCTTT. This gives the protein CMAGEVTEAFF.

The chain carries TRBV9 and TRBJ1-2; 8 bases are a match to TRBD1. The CDR3 loop spans 14 amino acids. With 4 bases clipped from V and 6 bases from J, the junction kept 8 bases outside the gene matches. The V gene's germline CDR1 is SGDLS and CDR2 YYNGEE. CDR3 nucleotide sequence: TGTGCCAGCAGCCCAGGGGGCGAAGCTAATGGCTACACCTTC. The encoded protein is CASSPGGEANGYTF.

The J gene is TRBJ1-2, the V gene TRBV28; D is possibly TRBD1 (5 bases). V was pared by 5 bases and J by 8 bases, with 18 bases between. The CDR3 totals 14 residues. Germline CDR1 is MDHEN and CDR2 is SYDVKM. The DNA for the CDR3 is TGTGCCAGCAGTCCAATCCGGGAGGGGCCGGGCTACACCTTC. This translates into CASSPIREGPGYTF.

In DNA form, the CDR3 reads TGTGCCAGCAGTTCGAGGCAGGGGGCGACCCCGGACACCGGGGAGCTGTTTTTT. Amino acids: CASSSRQGATPDTGELFF. The chain joins TRBV6-7 to TRBJ2-2; 8 nucleotides align to TRBD1. TRBV6-7 is placed among ORFs of uncertain function. The CDR3 is 18 residues long. J lost 3 bases, V lost 4 bases, and 13 bases had no gene match.

The genes are TRBV4-3 and TRBJ2-2; 7 bases are shared with TRBD1. The CDR3 extends over 15 amino acids. V shed 4 bases and J 3 bases; nucleotides not matched to a gene: 5. The germline CDR1 and CDR2 sequences are LGHNA and YSLEER. Written as DNA, the CDR3 is TGCGCCAGCAGCCCCCGACAGGGTGACACCGGGGAGCTGTTTTTT. It codes for CASSPRQGDTGELFF.

The chain joins TRBV6-1 to TRBJ1-5; 8 nucleotides agree with TRBD1. V was clipped by 2 bases and J by 5 bases; unmatched bases: 5. CDR3 length equals 15 residues. Looked up from germline, CDR1 is MNHNS and CDR2 is SASEGT. The CDR3 here is CASSESGGEYQPQHF. The CDR3, as DNA: TGTGCCAGCAGTGAATCAGGGGGCGAGTATCAGCCCCAGCATTTT.

A word on this clone: The same CDR3 also results from other DNA sequences found in this sample. The chain is built from TRBV28 and TRBJ1-2, with 8 bases identical to TRBD1. V was pared by 1 base and J by 4 bases, with 5 bases of the junction left unmatched. CDR3 length: 15 residues. Germline assignment: CDR1 MDHEN and CDR2 SYDVKM. The CDR3 protein is CASSLLGTGSYGYTF. The CDR3 DNA follows: TGTGCCAGCAGTTTATTGGGGACAGGATCCTATGGCTACACCTTC.

This chain joins TRBV5-4 and TRBJ2-3; 9 bases are a match to TRBD2. The CDR3 totals 16 residues. The trim removed 3 bases at V and 5 bases at J, leaving 10 bases unmatched. In germline, CDR1 is SGHNT, CDR2 YYREEE (reference sequence). The CDR3 DNA reads as TGTGCCAGCAGCTGGGGGACTAGCAGTTTGGGAGATACGCAGTATTTT. Translated, it gives CASSWGTSSLGDTQYF. The variable domain in full, completed from reference TRBV5-4 and TRBJ2-3, reads ETGVTQSPTHLIKTRGQQVTLRCSSQSGHNTVSWYQQALGQGPQFIFQYYREEENGRGNFPPRFSGLQFPNYSSELNVNALELDDSALYLCASSWGTSSLGDTQYFGPGTRLTVL.

This sequence joins TRBV11-2 and TRBJ1-1; D is ambiguous. Trimming left V 3 bases short and J 3 bases short, with 14 bases between. The CDR3 is 15 residues long. Germline loops: CDR1 SGHAT, CDR2 FQNNGV. This CDR3 reads CASSFIAVGDTEAFF. DNA for the CDR3: TGTGCCAGCAGCTTTATCGCGGTGGGCGACACTGAAGCTTTCTTT.

The chain combines TRBV25-1 with TRBJ2-2; D is unresolved. Trimming left V 1 base short and J 3 bases short, with 3 bases between. CDR3 length: 13 amino acids. Per the germline V gene, CDR1 is MGHDK and CDR2 is SYGVNS. The CDR3 is CASSELDTGELFF. The CDR3, as DNA: TGTGCCAGCAGTGAATTAGACACCGGGGAGCTGTTTTTT.

The chain employs TRBV27 and TRBJ1-5; D remains ambiguous. Trimming stripped 5 bases from V and 3 bases from J, with 11 bases between. CDR1 and CDR2 (germline): MNHEY, SMNVEV (reference sequence). CDR3 length: 14 residues. The CDR3 loop reads CASSPDLLNQPQHF. The DNA of the CDR3 is TGTGCCAGCAGTCCGGACCTCCTCAATCAGCCCCAGCATTTT.

In DNA, the CDR3 is TGTGCCAGCACCAAAGGGGGCGGGAGGAATGAGCAGTTCTTC. Translated: CASTKGGGRNEQFF. V is TRBV6-5 and J is TRBJ2-1; TRBD2 is a possible D gene (8 bases). Germline V gene data show CDR1 as MNHEY and CDR2 as SVGAGI. V lost 7 bases, J lost 7 bases, and 17 bases lay in between. The CDR3 is made up of 14 amino acids.

The CDR3 region is CATSRGSGGTSKYF. The CDR3 nucleotides read TGTGCCACCAGCAGAGGTTCAGGAGGTACGAGCAAGTACTTC. V usage is TRBV15 and J usage is TRBJ2-7; possibly TRBD2 for D (5 bases). This CDR3 is 14 amino acids long. Trimming took off 1 base at V and 11 bases at J, with 18 bases between the two ends. Germline V gives CDR1 LNHNV, CDR2 YYDKDF (reference sequence).

The chain has TRBV7-2 and TRBJ2-5; D remains ambiguous. Per germline, CDR1 SGHTA and CDR2 FQGNSA. CDR3 length equals 12 residues. V gave up 2 bases and J gave up 5 bases, with 6 bases separating them. CDR3: CASSLLRETQYF. The CDR3 DNA reads TGTGCCAGCAGCTTATTACGGGAGACCCAGTACTTC.

This chain connects TRBV27 to TRBJ2-2; possibly TRBD2 for D (6 bases). The V end lost 5 bases, the J end lost 0 bases, and 16 bases lay between the germline ends. The V gene's germline CDR1 is MNHEY and CDR2 SMNVEV (reference sequence). The CDR3 contains 17 residues. In DNA, the CDR3 is TGTGCCAGCAGTCCCTCCCTCGGGGGTGCGAACACCGGGGAGCTGTTTTTT. Protein sequence: CASSPSLGGANTGELFF.

This chain links TRBV5-1 with TRBJ2-7; TRBD1 agrees at 8 bases. J gave up 6 bases and V 4 bases, and 9 bases lay outside the gene matches. Germline lookup yields CDR1 SGHRS and CDR2 YFSETQ. The CDR3 loop spans 14 amino acids. Here the CDR3 reads CASSRRQGLGEQYF. CDR3 DNA: TGCGCCAGCAGCCGTCGACAGGGGCTGGGCGAGCAGTACTTC.

The chain employs TRBV5-1 and TRBJ2-5; D gene unclear. CDR1 SGHRS and CDR2 YFSETQ come from the germline V gene. Trimming cost V 4 bases and J 2 bases, with 15 bases left between them. The CDR3 covers 15 residues. CDR3 in amino acids: CASSLLRSGQETQYF. The CDR3 nucleotides are TGCGCCAGCAGCCTCCTAAGGAGTGGGCAAGAGACCCAGTACTTC.

This chain connects TRBV30 to TRBJ1-2; D is undetermined. V lost 0 bases and J 7 bases, leaving 15 bases between the germline ends. Germline-derived CDR1 and CDR2 are GTSNPN and SVGIG (reference sequence). The CDR3 contains 14 residues. The CDR3, as DNA: TGTGCCTGGAGTGTTTCCCGGGTGGGAGGTGGCTACACCTTC. Translated, it gives CAWSVSRVGGGYTF. The full variable domain, completed using reference TRBV30 and TRBJ1-2, is SQTIHQWPATLVQPVGSPLSLECTVEGTSNPNLYWYRQAAGRGLQLLFYSVGIGQISSEVPQNLSASRPQDRQFILSSKKLLLSDSGFYLCAWSVSRVGGGYTFGSGTRLTVV.

The V and J genes are TRBV4-3 and TRBJ2-3; 8 bases are shared with TRBD2. CDR1 and CDR2 from the germline V gene are LGHNA and YSLEER. This CDR3 is 14 amino acids long. Unmatched junction bases numbered 3, after V lost 3 bases and J lost 4 bases. CDR3 bases: TGCGCCAGCAGCCACGGGGGGGGCGCAGATACGCAGTATTTT. Amino acids: CASSHGGGADTQYF.

This clone was observed a handful of times. The chain is built from TRBV7-3 and TRBJ1-2; 9 bases are shared with TRBD1. V shed 5 bases, J shed 2 bases, and the junction held 6 bases outside the gene matches. The CDR3 is 15 amino acids. Germline values: CDR1 SGHTA, CDR2 FQGTGA. The CDR3 loop is CASSRTGGENYGYTF. The CDR3 DNA reads TGTGCCAGCAGCCGAACAGGGGGCGAAAACTATGGCTACACCTTC.

The V and J genes are TRBV5-4 and TRBJ2-1, with D hard to call. V lost 0 bases and J lost 9, with 7 bases in between. The germline V gene has CDR1 SGHNT and CDR2 YYREEE (reference sequence). The CDR3 length is 12 residues. CDR3 sequence (DNA): TGTGCCAGCAGCTTGGGATGGGGTGAGCAGTTCTTC. It encodes CASSLGWGEQFF.

The chain uses TRBV28 and TRBJ1-4; perhaps TRBD1 as D (6 bases). Between the trimmed V and J ends, which lost 5 bases and 5 bases, there was a span of 12 bases. The CDR3 contains 14 residues. The V gene's germline CDR1 is MDHEN and CDR2 SYDVKM. The CDR3 loop is CASSRQALNEKLFF. CDR3 DNA sequence: TGTGCCAGCAGTCGACAGGCCCTAAATGAAAAACTGTTTTTT.

The chain recombines TRBV25-1 with TRBJ2-1, with 10 bases fitting TRBD2. The CDR3 contains 14 residues. V dropped 8 bases and J dropped 7; count of bases not matched to a gene: 8. Germline CDR1 reads MGHDK; CDR2 reads SYGVNS. This CDR3 reads CASGLAGVMNEQFF. The DNA of the CDR3 is TGTGCCAGCGGGCTAGCGGGAGTAATGAATGAGCAGTTCTTC.